The 9 T cell receptor beta chains given below trace back to one sample, sequenced in a study of blood T cell repertoires in COVID-19. Clones were sequenced by immunoSEQ multiplex PCR, and TCRdb holds only the in-frame ones, with some missing. This table has tens of thousands of clones, more than 70% appearing once. Sequences were obtained from peripheral blood. The origin of the receptors is a woman in her 50s with active or convalescent COVID-19.

The rearrangement uses TRBV2 and TRBJ2-1; D is unclear. Germline V gene data show CDR1 as SNHLY and CDR2 as FYNNEI. V shed 1 base and J shed 3 bases, with 4 bases lying between them. This CDR3 is 13 amino acids long. CDR3 coding DNA: TGTGCCAGCAGTGAAGATATCTACAATGAGCAGTTCTTC. It yields the protein CASSEDIYNEQFF.

The V and J genes are TRBV2 and TRBJ2-7, with a weak D call TRBD1 (5 bases). V was shortened by 0 bases and J by 2 bases, with 11 bases between the two germline ends. Germline-derived CDR1 and CDR2 are SNHLY and FYNNEI. This CDR3 comprises 15 residues. CDR3 amino acids: CASSEAGHSTYEQYF. The CDR3 nucleotides read TGTGCCAGCAGTGAAGCCGGACACTCCACCTACGAGCAGTACTTC.

The chain has TRBV6-4 and TRBJ1-1, with TRBD1 as a possible D gene (5 bases). Looked up from germline, CDR1 is MRHNA and CDR2 is SNTAGT. Trimming cost V 5 bases and J 0 bases, with 7 bases left between them. The CDR3 is 13 residues long. The CDR3 is CASSSGMNTEAFF. DNA of the CDR3: TGTGCCAGCAGTTCAGGGATGAACACTGAAGCTTTCTTT.

The chain employs TRBV3-1 (or the pseudogene TRBV3-2) and TRBJ2-1, with a tentative D call TRBD2 (6 bases). CDR1 LGHDT and CDR2 YNNKEL come from the germline V gene (reference sequence). Trimming removed 1 base at V and 6 bases at J, with 13 bases between. The CDR3 contains 15 residues. CDR3 loop: CASSQGILASNEQFF. The CDR3, as DNA: TGTGCCAGCAGCCAAGGAATCCTAGCGAGCAATGAGCAGTTCTTC.

This chain links TRBV7-9 with TRBJ1-2; the match to TRBD1 covers 9 bases. The CDR3 loop spans 14 amino acids. Per the germline V gene, CDR1 is SEHNR and CDR2 is FQNEAQ (reference sequence). Unmatched junction bases numbered 8, after V lost 3 bases and J lost 9 bases. The CDR3 nucleotides are TGTGCCAGCAGCTTTGGGGACAGGGAGGCACGCTACACCTTC. Protein sequence: CASSFGDREARYTF.

CDR3 nucleotides: TGTGCCAGTAGTATCGACAGGGGGCGAGATGGCTACACCTTC. Its protein product is CASSIDRGRDGYTF. The J gene is TRBJ1-2, the V gene TRBV19; 10 bases are a match to TRBD1. This CDR3 region has 14 residues. Per germline, CDR1 LNHDA and CDR2 SQIVND (reference sequence). The ends lost 3 bases at V and 6 bases at J; junction bases unmatched: 4.

This chain joins TRBV27 and TRBJ2-7; TRBD1 might be the D (6 bases). This CDR3 is 14 amino acids long. With 6 bases removed from V and 2 bases from J, the gap between germline ends came to 14 bases. Germline loops: CDR1 MNHEY, CDR2 SMNVEV (reference sequence). The CDR3 protein is CASRGTNTPYEQYF. CDR3 nucleotides: TGTGCCAGCAGAGGGACAAACACACCCTACGAGCAGTACTTC.

The chain is built from TRBV2 and TRBJ2-2, with no clear D. Germline assignment: CDR1 SNHLY and CDR2 FYNNEI. The CDR3 has 12 residues. With 5 bases removed from V and 6 bases from J, the gap between germline ends came to 7 bases. The CDR3 loop is CASSQLAGELFF. The CDR3 coding sequence is TGTGCCAGCAGTCAACTCGCCGGGGAGCTGTTTTTT.

This rearrangement joins TRBV30 to TRBJ2-1, with 8 bases lining up with TRBD1. V lost 5 bases to trimming and J lost 6 bases; unmatched junction nucleotides: 12. The CDR3 covers 15 residues. Germline V CDR1 and CDR2: GTSNPN, SVGIG (reference sequence). CDR3: CAWEEDRGLGNEQFF. For the CDR3, the DNA is TGTGCCTGGGAGGAAGACAGGGGCCTTGGCAATGAGCAGTTCTTC.